This T cell receptor beta chain came from a study of OX40 agonist ivuxolimab in advanced cancers. Sequencing was performed with immunoSEQ multiplex PCR; in TCRdb, only in-frame clones are kept and a portion is missing. The sample contains about 79,000 clones, about 90% of which appear only once. Germline V gene lookup returns CDR1 PRHDT and CDR2 FYEKMQ (reference sequence). Trimming at V came to 5 bases and at J to 7 bases, leaving 11 bases not matched to a gene. The CDR3 spans 14 residues. The clonotype was recovered from an adult with an advanced solid tumor such as melanoma, head and neck, liver or kidney cancer. This rearrangement joins TRBV13 to TRBJ2-7; TRBD1 matches 7 bases. Sequences were derived from CD4+ or CD8+ T cells sorted from blood, sampled in a trial of the OX40 agonist ivuxolimab. This CDR3 reads CASSQRQGEREQYF. The CDR3 coding sequence is TGTGCCAGCAGCCAAAGACAGGGTGAAAGGGAGCAGTACTTC.